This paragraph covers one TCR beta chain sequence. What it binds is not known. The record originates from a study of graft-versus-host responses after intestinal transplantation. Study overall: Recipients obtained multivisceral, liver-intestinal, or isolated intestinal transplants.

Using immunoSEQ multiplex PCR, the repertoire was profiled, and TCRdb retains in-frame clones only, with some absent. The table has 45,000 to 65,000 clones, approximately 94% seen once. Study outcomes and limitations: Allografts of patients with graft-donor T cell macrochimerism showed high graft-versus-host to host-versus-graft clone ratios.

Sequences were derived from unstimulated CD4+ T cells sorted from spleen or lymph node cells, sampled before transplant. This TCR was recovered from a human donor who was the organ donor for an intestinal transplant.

The CDR3 DNA is TGTGCCAGCAGCCTGGGACAGGGGGCTATTAACTATGGCTACACCTTC. Its translation is CASSLGQGAINYGYTF. The chain employs TRBV5-6 and TRBJ1-2, with 12 bases lining up with TRBD1. Germline values: CDR1 SGHDT, CDR2 YYEEEE. This CDR3 is 16 amino acids long. V trimming: 4 bases; J trimming: 1 base; junction bases outside the gene matches: 5.